The TCR beta chain under discussion was sequenced for a study of cytomegalovirus exposure and HLA in healthy donors. Study-level results: Certain indistinguishable V segments, among them TRBV6-2 and TRBV6-3, were excluded. According to a later analysis, donors in an Asian-associated ancestry cluster reportedly had fewer N-insertions than the roughly 720-donor mean. TCR beta chain V- and J-gene trimming was linked, in a later analysis, to a missense variant in DCLRE1C.

Germline CDR1 LNHDA, CDR2 SQIVND (reference sequence). The CDR3 runs to 14 residues. V dropped 6 bases and J dropped 9; count of bases not matched to a gene: 12. The PCR made use of 60 Vbeta and 13 Jbeta primers. The method was immunoSEQ multiplex PCR; TCRdb's version includes in-frame clones alone and lacks a portion of them. The table shows approximately 140,000 clones, with approximately 80% occurring only once. On this clone itself: Antigen unknown.

The rearrangement links TRBV19 to TRBJ1-1; 8 bases are a match to TRBD1. Sample: PBMCs. This sequence was found in a boy between 2 and 10 years old in good health and CMV-seronegative. CDR3 sequence: CASSPVDRVLKAFF. The CDR3, as DNA: TGTGCCAGTAGCCCGGTGGACAGGGTGTTGAAAGCTTTCTTT.